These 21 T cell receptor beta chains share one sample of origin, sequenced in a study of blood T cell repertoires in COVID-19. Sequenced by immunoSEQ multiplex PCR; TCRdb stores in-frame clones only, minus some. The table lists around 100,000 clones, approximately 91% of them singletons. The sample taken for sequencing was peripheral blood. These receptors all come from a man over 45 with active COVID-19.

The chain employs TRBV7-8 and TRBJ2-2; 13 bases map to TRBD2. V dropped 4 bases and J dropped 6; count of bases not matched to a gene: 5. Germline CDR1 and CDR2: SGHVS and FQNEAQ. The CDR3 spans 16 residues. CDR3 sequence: CASSSTSGGFPGELFF. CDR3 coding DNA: TGTGCCAGCAGCTCGACTAGCGGGGGGTTCCCCGGGGAGCTGTTTTTT. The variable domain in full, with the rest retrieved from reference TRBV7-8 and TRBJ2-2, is GAGVSQSPRYKVAKRGQDVALRCDPISGHVSLFWYQQALGQGPEFLTYFQNEAQLDKSGLPSDRFFAERPEGSVSTLKIQRTQQEDSAVYLCASSSTSGGFPGELFFGEGSRLTVL.

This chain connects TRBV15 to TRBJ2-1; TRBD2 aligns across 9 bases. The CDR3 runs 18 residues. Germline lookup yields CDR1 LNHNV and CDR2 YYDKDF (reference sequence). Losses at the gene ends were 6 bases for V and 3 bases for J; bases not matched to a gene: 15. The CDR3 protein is CATRASGGAGGIYNEQFF. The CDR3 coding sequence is TGTGCCACCAGGGCGTCAGGAGGAGCGGGAGGCATCTACAATGAGCAGTTCTTC.

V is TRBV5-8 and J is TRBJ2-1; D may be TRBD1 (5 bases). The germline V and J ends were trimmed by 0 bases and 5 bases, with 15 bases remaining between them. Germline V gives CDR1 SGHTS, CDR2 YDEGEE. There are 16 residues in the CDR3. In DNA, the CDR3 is TGTGCCAGCAGCTTGGGTGACAGAGTTTCCAACAATGAGCAGTTCTTC. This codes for CASSLGDRVSNNEQFF.

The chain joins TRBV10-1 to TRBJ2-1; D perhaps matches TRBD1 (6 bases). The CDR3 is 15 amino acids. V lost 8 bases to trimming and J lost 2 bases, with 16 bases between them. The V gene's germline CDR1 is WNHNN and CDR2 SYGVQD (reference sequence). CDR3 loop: CASSQGQLAYNEQFF. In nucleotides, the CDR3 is TGCGCCAGCTCTCAAGGACAGTTGGCCTACAATGAGCAGTTCTTC.

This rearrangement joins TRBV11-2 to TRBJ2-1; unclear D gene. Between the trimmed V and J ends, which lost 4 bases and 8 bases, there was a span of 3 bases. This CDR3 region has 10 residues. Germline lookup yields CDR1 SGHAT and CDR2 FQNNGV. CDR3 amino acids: CASSSYEQFF. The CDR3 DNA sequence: TGTGCCAGCAGCTCGTATGAGCAGTTCTTC.

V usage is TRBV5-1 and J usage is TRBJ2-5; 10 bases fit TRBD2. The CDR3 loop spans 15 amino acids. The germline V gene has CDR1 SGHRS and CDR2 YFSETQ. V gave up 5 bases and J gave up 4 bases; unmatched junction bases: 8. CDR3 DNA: TGCGCCAGCAGAACGGTCAGCGGGAGGGGAGAGACCCAGTACTTC. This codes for CASRTVSGRGETQYF.

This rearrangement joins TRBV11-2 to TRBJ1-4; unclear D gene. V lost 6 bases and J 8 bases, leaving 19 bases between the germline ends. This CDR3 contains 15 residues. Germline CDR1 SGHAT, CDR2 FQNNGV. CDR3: CASSRPDEGYEKLFF. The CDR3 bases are TGTGCCAGCAGTCGCCCAGACGAGGGATACGAAAAACTGTTTTTT.

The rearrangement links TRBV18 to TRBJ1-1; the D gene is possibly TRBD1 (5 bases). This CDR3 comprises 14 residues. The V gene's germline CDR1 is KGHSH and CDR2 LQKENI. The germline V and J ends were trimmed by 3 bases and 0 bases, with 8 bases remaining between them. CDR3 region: CASSPGGMNTEAFF. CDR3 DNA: TGTGCCAGCTCACCGGGGGGAATGAACACTGAAGCTTTCTTT. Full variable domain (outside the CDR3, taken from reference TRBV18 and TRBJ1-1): NAGVMQNPRHLVRRRGQEARLRCSPMKGHSHVYWYRQLPEEGLKFMVYLQKENIIDESGMPKERFSAEFPKEGPSILRIQQVVRGDSAAYFCASSPGGMNTEAFFGQGTRLTVV.

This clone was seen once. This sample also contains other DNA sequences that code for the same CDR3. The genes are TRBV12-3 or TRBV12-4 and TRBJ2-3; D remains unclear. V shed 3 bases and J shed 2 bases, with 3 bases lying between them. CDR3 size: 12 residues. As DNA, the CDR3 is TGTGCCAGCAGTTTGTACACAGATACGCAGTATTTT. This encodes CASSLYTDTQYF.

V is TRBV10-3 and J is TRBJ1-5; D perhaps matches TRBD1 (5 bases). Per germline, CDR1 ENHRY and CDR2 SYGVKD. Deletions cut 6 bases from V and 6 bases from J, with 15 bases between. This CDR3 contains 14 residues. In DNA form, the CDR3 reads TGTGCCATCAGCCGCGACCCTACAGGTCAGCCCCAGCATTTT. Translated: CAISRDPTGQPQHF.

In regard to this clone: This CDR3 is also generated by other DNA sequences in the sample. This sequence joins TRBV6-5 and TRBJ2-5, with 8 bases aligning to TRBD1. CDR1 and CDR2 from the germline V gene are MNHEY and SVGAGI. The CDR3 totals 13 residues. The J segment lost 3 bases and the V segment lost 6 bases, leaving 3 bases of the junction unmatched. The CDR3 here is CASSRTGKETQYF. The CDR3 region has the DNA TGTGCCAGCAGCCGGACAGGGAAAGAGACCCAGTACTTC.

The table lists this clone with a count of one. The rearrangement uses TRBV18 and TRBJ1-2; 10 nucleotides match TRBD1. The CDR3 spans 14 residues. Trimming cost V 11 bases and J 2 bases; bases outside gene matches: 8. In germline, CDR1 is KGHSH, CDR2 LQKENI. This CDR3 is CARKTGGANYGYTF. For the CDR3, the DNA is TGTGCCCGCAAGACAGGGGGCGCGAACTATGGCTACACCTTC. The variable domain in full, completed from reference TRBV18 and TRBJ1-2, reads NAGVMQNPRHLVRRRGQEARLRCSPMKGHSHVYWYRQLPEEGLKFMVYLQKENIIDESGMPKERFSAEFPKEGPSILRIQQVVRGDSAAYFCARKTGGANYGYTFGSGTRLTVV.

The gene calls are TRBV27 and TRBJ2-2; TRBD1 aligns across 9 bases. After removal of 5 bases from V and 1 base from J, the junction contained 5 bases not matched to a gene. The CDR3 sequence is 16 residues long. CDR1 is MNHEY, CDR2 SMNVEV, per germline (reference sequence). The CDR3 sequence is CASSLGQGWNTGELFF. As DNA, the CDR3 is TGTGCCAGCAGTCTTGGACAGGGGTGGAACACCGGGGAGCTGTTTTTT.

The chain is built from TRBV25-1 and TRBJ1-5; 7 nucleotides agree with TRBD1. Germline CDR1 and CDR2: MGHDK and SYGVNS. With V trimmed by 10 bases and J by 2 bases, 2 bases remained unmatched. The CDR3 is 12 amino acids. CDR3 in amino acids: CATQGGNQPQHF. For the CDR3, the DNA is TGTGCCACGCAGGGGGGCAATCAGCCCCAGCATTTT.

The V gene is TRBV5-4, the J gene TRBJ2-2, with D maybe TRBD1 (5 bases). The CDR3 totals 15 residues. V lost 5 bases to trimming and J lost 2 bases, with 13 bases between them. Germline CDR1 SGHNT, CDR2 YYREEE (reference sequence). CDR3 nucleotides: TGTGCCAGCAGTCACCCTAGGGGTAACACCGGGGAGCTGTTTTTT. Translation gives CASSHPRGNTGELFF.

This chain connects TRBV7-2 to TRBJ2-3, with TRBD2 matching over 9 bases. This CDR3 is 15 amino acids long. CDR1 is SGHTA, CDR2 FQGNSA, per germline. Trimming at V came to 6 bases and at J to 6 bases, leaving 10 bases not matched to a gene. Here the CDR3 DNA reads TGTGCCAGCAGGATACAGGGCGGGAGGGGGGATACGCAGTATTTT. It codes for CASRIQGGRGDTQYF.

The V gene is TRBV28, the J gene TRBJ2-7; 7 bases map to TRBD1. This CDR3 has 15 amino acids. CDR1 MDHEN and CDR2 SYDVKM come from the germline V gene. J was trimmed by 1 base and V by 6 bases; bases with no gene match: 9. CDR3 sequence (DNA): TGTGCCAGCAGCCAACGGACAGGCGGGTCCTACGAGCAGTACTTC. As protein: CASSQRTGGSYEQYF.

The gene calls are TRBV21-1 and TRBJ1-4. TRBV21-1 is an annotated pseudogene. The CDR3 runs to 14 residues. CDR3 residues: CASPKEGRREKLFF. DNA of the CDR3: TGTGCCAGCCCCAAGGAGGGGAGGCGTGAAAAACTGTTTTTT.

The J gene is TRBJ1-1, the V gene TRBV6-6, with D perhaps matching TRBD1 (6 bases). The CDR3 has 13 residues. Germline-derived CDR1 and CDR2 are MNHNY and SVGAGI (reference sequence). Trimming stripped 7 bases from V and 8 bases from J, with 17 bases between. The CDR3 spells CASIPGGSKEAFF. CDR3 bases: TGTGCCAGCATCCCGGGGGGCAGTAAGGAAGCTTTCTTT.

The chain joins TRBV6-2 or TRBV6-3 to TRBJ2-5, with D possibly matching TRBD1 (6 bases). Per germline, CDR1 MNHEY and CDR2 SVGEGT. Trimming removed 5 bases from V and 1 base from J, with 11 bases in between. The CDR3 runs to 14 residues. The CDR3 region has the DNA TGTGCCAGCAGTAAACAGGGAATCCAAGAGACCCAGTACTTC. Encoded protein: CASSKQGIQETQYF.

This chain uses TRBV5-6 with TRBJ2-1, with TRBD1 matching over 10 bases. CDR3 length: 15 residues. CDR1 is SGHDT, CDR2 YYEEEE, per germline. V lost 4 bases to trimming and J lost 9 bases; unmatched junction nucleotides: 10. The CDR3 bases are TGTGCCAGCAGCCCGACCGGGACAGGGGATGGTGAGCAGTTCTTC. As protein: CASSPTGTGDGEQFF.